These 23 T cell receptor beta chains originate from one sample sequenced in a study. The sorted Tregs were CD4+CD25+CD127-/low cells. Via MiXCR, TCRdb re-called the 5' RACE reads, giving one row per CDR3 protein. The sample consists of about 57,000 distinct CDR3 sequences, 26% of them appearing once. The sample comprised tumor-infiltrating Tregs sorted from the breast tumor. The receptors derive from a female donor with breast cancer.

In this sample, this clonotype turned up a few times. The chain links TRBV7-9 to TRBJ1-2; no firm D call. Germline assignment: CDR1 SEHNR and CDR2 FQNEAQ (reference sequence). Trimming pared 4 bases from V and 8 bases from J, leaving 20 bases between. The CDR3 loop spans 15 amino acids. CDR3 region: CASSSDGAPRGGYTF. CDR3 DNA: TGTGCCAGCAGCTCCGACGGAGCACCAAGAGGGGGCTACACCTTC.

This chain uses TRBV12-3 or TRBV12-4 with TRBJ2-3; D is unclear. CDR3 size: 12 residues. The germline V and J ends were trimmed by 8 bases and 4 bases, with 10 bases remaining between them. The CDR3 region has the DNA TGTGCCAGCGGGTTAGAGGCAGATACGCAGTATTTT. This codes for CASGLEADTQYF.

In this sample, this clonotype turned up a few times. The rearrangement joins TRBV2 to TRBJ2-1; 11 positions match TRBD2. Germline assignment: CDR1 SNHLY and CDR2 FYNNEI. There are 13 residues in the CDR3. With V trimmed by 7 bases and J by 9 bases, 5 bases remained unmatched. In DNA form, the CDR3 reads TGTGCCAGCAATCTAGCGGGGGGCACTGAGCAGTTCTTC. It specifies CASNLAGGTEQFF.

In its sample, this clonotype was seen a few times. V and J are TRBV13 and TRBJ2-7, with 8 bases that match TRBD2. With V trimmed by 2 bases and J by 2 bases, 2 bases remained unmatched. Germline-derived CDR1 and CDR2 are PRHDT and FYEKMQ (reference sequence). The CDR3 runs 14 residues. The CDR3 is CASSLPGGAYEQYF. The CDR3 DNA reads as TGTGCCAGCAGCTTACCGGGGGGGGCCTACGAGCAGTACTTC.

With regard to this clonotype: It may be a read error: a sequence one base away is much more abundant. This chain links TRBV9 with TRBJ2-7; D assignment may be TRBD1 or TRBD2 (5 bases each). Germline lookup yields CDR1 SGDLS and CDR2 YYNGEE. The V end lost 0 bases, the J end lost 3 bases, and 13 bases lay between the germline ends. The CDR3 consists of 15 residues. In DNA form, the CDR3 reads TGTGCCAGCAGCGTAGCTCCAGTGGGGGACTACGAGCAGTACTTC. It specifies CASSVAPVGDYEQYF.

This clonotype was observed a handful of times. The chain has TRBV5-5 and TRBJ1-4; weak D call: TRBD1 (6 bases). The CDR3 covers 15 residues. Trimming shortened V by 4 bases and J by 14 bases, and 24 bases separated the two germline ends. Germline CDR1 reads SGHKS; CDR2 reads YYEKEE (reference sequence). The CDR3 bases are TGTGCCAGCAGCCTACAGGGACTACTCGCTGAGAATCTGTTTTTT. It is translated as CASSLQGLLAENLFF. Variable domain in full (rest from reference TRBV5-5 and TRBJ1-4): DAGVTQSPTHLIKTRGQQVTLRCSPISGHKSVSWYQQVLGQGPQFIFQYYEKEERGRGNFPDRFSARQFPNYSSELNVNALLLGDSALYLCASSLQGLLAENLFFGSGTQLSVL.

V is TRBV4-3 and J is TRBJ1-1; D is possibly TRBD1 (6 bases). The CDR3 loop spans 16 amino acids. V lost 1 base to trimming and J lost 0 bases, with 12 bases between them. The germline CDR1 and CDR2 sequences are LGHNA and YSLEER. The chain's CDR3 is CASSQVRGAVNTEAFF. The CDR3 DNA sequence: TGCGCCAGCAGCCAAGTCCGGGGGGCAGTGAACACTGAAGCTTTCTTT.

At least ten counts were recorded for this clonotype. V gene TRBV4-1 combines with J gene TRBJ1-2; D is unclear. Trimming stripped 0 bases from V and 1 base from J, with 6 bases between. The CDR3 covers 14 residues. Germline-derived CDR1 and CDR2 are MGHRA and YSYEKL. The CDR3 DNA follows: TGCGCCAGCAGCCAAGATCAAATTAACTATGGCTACACCTTC. It codes for CASSQDQINYGYTF.

V is TRBV18 and J is TRBJ2-6; no clear D. The CDR3 consists of 15 residues. Trimming took off 3 bases at V and 0 bases at J, with 6 bases between the two ends. Germline values: CDR1 KGHSH, CDR2 LQKENI. The CDR3, as DNA: TGTGCCAGCTCACCCATAACCTCTGGGGCCAACGTCCTGACTTTC. It specifies CASSPITSGANVLTF.

This clonotype has a count of ten or more. The rearrangement links TRBV4-2 to TRBJ2-7, with D unclear. CDR3 length equals 11 residues. V lost 8 bases and J 4 bases, leaving 9 bases between the germline ends. Germline V CDR1 and CDR2: LGHNA, YNFKEQ. CDR3 DNA: TGTGCCAGCGCCTCAGAGTACGAGCAGTACTTC. This sequence encodes CASASEYEQYF.

The chain joins TRBV12-3 or TRBV12-4 to TRBJ2-5, with 8 bases identical to TRBD1. V lost 3 bases and J lost 4; bases outside the gene matches: 4. The CDR3 runs to 14 residues. The CDR3 sequence is CASSFLDRAETQYF. Written as DNA, the CDR3 is TGTGCCAGCAGTTTCTTGGACAGGGCAGAGACCCAGTACTTC.

This clonotype occurred a few times. One junction end does not reproduce the germline sequence, and a read error may be involved. The chain joins TRBV20-1 to TRBJ2-5; 10 bases align to TRBD2. The CDR3 sequence is 16 residues long. CDR1 is DFQATT and CDR2 is SNEGSKA in the germline V gene (reference sequence). CDR3 coding DNA: TGCAGTGCTAGATCCGTAGCGGGAGGAATCCGGGAGATCCAGTACTTC. It yields the protein CSARSVAGGIREIQYF.

At least ten counts were recorded for this clonotype. V is TRBV6-2 or TRBV6-3 and J is TRBJ2-7, with 10 bases fitting TRBD2. Trimming removed 9 bases from V and 2 bases from J; junction bases left unmatched: 7. Germline loops: CDR1 MNHEY, CDR2 SVGEGT. This CDR3 spans 14 amino acids. CDR3 residues: CASFPSGSTYEQYF. In nucleotides, the CDR3 is TGTGCCAGTTTCCCTAGCGGGAGTACCTACGAGCAGTACTTC.

This clonotype was seen a few times. The rearrangement links TRBV5-1 to TRBJ2-7, with 7 bases identical to TRBD1. With V trimmed by 4 bases and J by 5 bases, 6 bases remained unmatched. Germline CDR1 reads SGHRS; CDR2 reads YFSETQ. This CDR3 spans 13 amino acids. The CDR3 DNA reads TGCGCCAGCAGCCCTCGGGACAGCGACGAGCAGTACTTC. Its protein product is CASSPRDSDEQYF. Combining the CDR3 with reference TRBV5-1 and TRBJ2-7 gives the whole variable domain KAGVTQTPRYLIKTRGQQVTLSCSPISGHRSVSWYQQTPGQGLQFLFEYFSETQRNKGNFPGRFSGRQFSNSRSEMNVSTLELGDSALYLCASSPRDSDEQYFGPGTRLTVT.

This chain uses TRBV20-1 with TRBJ2-4, with 7 bases that match TRBD2. The trim removed 6 bases at V and 6 bases at J, leaving 14 bases unmatched. The CDR3 runs 15 residues. The germline V gene encodes CDR1 DFQATT and CDR2 SNEGSKA (reference sequence). In DNA form, the CDR3 reads TGCAGTGCCCCTTCGGGGGGAGGGTTGGGAAACATTCAGTACTTC. Translating gives CSAPSGGGLGNIQYF.

In regard to this clonotype: A much larger clonotype is one base distant, so this may be a read error. This chain links TRBV12-3 or TRBV12-4 with TRBJ2-5; weak D call: TRBD1 (5 bases). This CDR3 has 15 amino acids. The V and J ends lost 6 bases and 5 bases respectively, with 19 bases between them. The CDR3 sequence: CASRPWGHLYETQYF. CDR3 nucleotides: TGTGCCAGCAGACCCTGGGGCCACCTCTATGAGACCCAGTACTTC.

The chain is built from TRBV7-9 and TRBJ2-1, with TRBD1 matching over 9 bases. This CDR3 contains 15 residues. Germline CDR1 is SEHNR and CDR2 is FQNEAQ (reference sequence). V trimming: 11 bases; J trimming: 4 bases; junction bases outside the gene matches: 12. The CDR3 reads CAGTSTGGIYNEQFF. In DNA, the CDR3 is TGTGCCGGCACCTCAACAGGGGGCATTTACAATGAGCAGTTCTTC.

This clonotype appeared many times. The V and J genes are TRBV2 and TRBJ1-2, with 10 nucleotides matching TRBD1. This CDR3 has 15 amino acids. CDR1 and CDR2 (germline): SNHLY, FYNNEI. V lost 5 bases to trimming and J lost 4 bases; unmatched junction nucleotides: 7. The CDR3, as DNA: TGTGCCAGCAGTAGTGACAGGGGGCTCTCCTATGGCTACACCTTC. This gives the protein CASSSDRGLSYGYTF.

This clonotype was recorded many times. The V and J genes are TRBV4-2 and TRBJ2-3; the D is unclear. Germline assignment: CDR1 LGHNA and CDR2 YNFKEQ. Trimming left V 3 bases short and J 0 bases short, with 10 bases between. This CDR3 spans 15 amino acids. The CDR3 spells CASSQTSVSTDTQYF. The CDR3 coding sequence is TGTGCCAGCAGCCAGACCTCGGTTAGCACAGATACGCAGTATTTT.

The chain couples TRBV18 to TRBJ1-2; 8 nucleotides agree with TRBD1. The CDR3 is 16 residues long. The germline CDR1 and CDR2 sequences are KGHSH and LQKENI. V gave up 4 bases and J gave up 4 bases; unmatched junction bases: 11. CDR3: CASSQSGGDHFYGYTF. The CDR3 region has the DNA TGTGCCAGCTCACAATCAGGGGGCGACCATTTCTATGGCTACACCTTC.

This clonotype has ten or more counts. J is TRBJ2-5 and V is TRBV6-1; D is possibly TRBD1 (5 bases). V was trimmed by 0 bases and J by 2 bases, leaving 7 bases between them. The CDR3 runs 14 residues. CDR1 and CDR2 (germline): MNHNS, SASEGT. CDR3 DNA: TGTGCCAGCAGTGAAGCACCAGGGCAAGAGACCCAGTACTTC. It translates to CASSEAPGQETQYF.

This clonotype was observed a single time. A read error may account for a junction end that differs from germline. This chain joins TRBV11-2 and TRBJ2-1; the D gene is possibly TRBD2 (6 bases). This CDR3 contains 14 residues. Looked up from germline, CDR1 is SGHAT and CDR2 is FQNNGV. In nucleotides, the CDR3 is TGTGCCGGCAGCCCCACGGGACTCTACAATGAGCAGTTCTTC. Amino acid sequence: CAGSPTGLYNEQFF. Full variable domain (outside the CDR3, taken from reference TRBV11-2 and TRBJ2-1): EAGVAQSPRYKIIEKRQSVAFWCNPISGHATLYWYQQILGQGPKLLIQFQNNGVVDDSQLPKDRFSAERLKGVDSTLKIQPAKLEDSAVYLCAGSPTGLYNEQFFGPGTRLTVL.

The rearrangement links TRBV28 to TRBJ2-3; 7 bases align to TRBD2. Germline trimming cut 4 bases from V and 1 base from J; bases unmatched to any gene: 8. This CDR3 contains 16 residues. The germline V gene encodes CDR1 MDHEN and CDR2 SYDVKM. The CDR3 loop reads CASSSPQGGGTDTQYF. The CDR3 DNA is TGTGCCAGCAGTTCCCCCCAGGGAGGGGGCACAGATACGCAGTATTTT.